A single sample is the source of the 2 T cell receptor beta chains below, sequenced in a study of blood T cell repertoires in COVID-19. Here immunoSEQ multiplex PCR was the method, and the copy in TCRdb shows in-frame clones only, minus some. The table lists about 45,000 clones, 80% of them singletons. The source material was peripheral blood. Receptors were obtained from an older man with acute or convalescent COVID-19.

The chain carries TRBV7-9 and TRBJ2-3, with D possibly matching TRBD1 (6 bases). CDR1 is SEHNR, CDR2 FQNEAQ, per germline (reference sequence). This CDR3 region has 15 residues. Trimming removed 5 bases at V and 0 bases at J, with 12 bases between. CDR3 protein: CASSLQGTSTDTQYF. The CDR3 DNA reads as TGTGCCAGCAGCCTACAGGGAACTAGCACAGATACGCAGTATTTT.

This clone was counted once. The chain uses TRBV19 and TRBJ1-2, with D possibly being TRBD1 (6 bases). Trimming stripped 1 base from V and 2 bases from J, with 8 bases between. The CDR3 covers 14 residues. Germline lookup yields CDR1 LNHDA and CDR2 SQIVND (reference sequence). The CDR3, as DNA: TGTGCCAGTAGTATAGGTGGACAGAACTATGGCTACACCTTC. Translation: CASSIGGQNYGYTF. Drawing the rest from reference TRBV19 and TRBJ1-2, the complete variable domain is DGGITQSPKYLFRKEGQNVTLSCEQNLNHDAMYWYRQDPGQGLRLIYYSQIVNDFQKGDIAEGYSVSREKKESFPLTVTSAQKNPTAFYLCASSIGGQNYGYTFGSGTRLTVV.